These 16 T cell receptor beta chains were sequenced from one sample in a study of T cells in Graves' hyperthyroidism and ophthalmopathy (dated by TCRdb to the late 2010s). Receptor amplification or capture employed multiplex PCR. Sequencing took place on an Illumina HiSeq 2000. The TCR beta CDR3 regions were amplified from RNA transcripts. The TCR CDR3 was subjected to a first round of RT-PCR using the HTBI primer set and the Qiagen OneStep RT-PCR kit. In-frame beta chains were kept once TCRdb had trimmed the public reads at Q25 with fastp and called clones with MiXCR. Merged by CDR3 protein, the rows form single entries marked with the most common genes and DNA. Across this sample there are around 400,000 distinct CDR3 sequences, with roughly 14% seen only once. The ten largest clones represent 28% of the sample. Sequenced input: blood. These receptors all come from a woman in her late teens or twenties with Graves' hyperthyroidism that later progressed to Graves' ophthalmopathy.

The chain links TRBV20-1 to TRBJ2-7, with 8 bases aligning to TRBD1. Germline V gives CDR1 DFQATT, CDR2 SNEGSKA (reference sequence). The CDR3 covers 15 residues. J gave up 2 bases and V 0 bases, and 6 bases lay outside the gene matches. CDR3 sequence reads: CSARDGRGRPYEQYF. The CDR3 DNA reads TGCAGTGCTAGAGATGGCAGGGGGCGCCCCTACGAGCAGTACTTC.

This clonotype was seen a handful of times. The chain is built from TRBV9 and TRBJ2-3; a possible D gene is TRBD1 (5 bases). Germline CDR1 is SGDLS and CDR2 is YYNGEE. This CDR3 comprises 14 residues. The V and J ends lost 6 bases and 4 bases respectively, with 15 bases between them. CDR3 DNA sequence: TGTGCCAGCACCAAGGGGCTAGGAGCAGATACGCAGTATTTT. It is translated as CASTKGLGADTQYF.

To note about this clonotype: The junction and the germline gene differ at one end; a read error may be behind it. In DNA form, the CDR3 reads TGTGCTAGCAGCTTAGACCCGACAGACCAAGAGACCCAGTACTTC. This codes for CASSLDPTDQETQYF. The chain links TRBV7-7 to TRBJ2-5; TRBD1 might be the D (5 bases). The CDR3 covers 15 residues. Germline V gene data show CDR1 as SSHAT and CDR2 as FNYEAQ (reference sequence).

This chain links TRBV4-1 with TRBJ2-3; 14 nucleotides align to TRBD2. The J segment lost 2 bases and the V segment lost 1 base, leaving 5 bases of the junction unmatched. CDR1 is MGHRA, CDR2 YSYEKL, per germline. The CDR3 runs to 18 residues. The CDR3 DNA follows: TGCGCCAGCAGCCAAGCCCAGGGACTAGCGGGGGTCACAGATACGCAGTATTTT. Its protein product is CASSQAQGLAGVTDTQYF.

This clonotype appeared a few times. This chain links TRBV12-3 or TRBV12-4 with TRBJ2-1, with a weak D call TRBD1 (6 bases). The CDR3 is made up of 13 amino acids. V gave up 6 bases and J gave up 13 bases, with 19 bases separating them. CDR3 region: CASRMAGDASQFF. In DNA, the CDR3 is TGTGCCAGCAGAATGGCAGGGGATGCTTCCCAGTTCTTC.

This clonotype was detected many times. The CDR3 here is CASSGGREREQYF. DNA for the CDR3: TGTGCCAGCAGTGGTGGCAGGGAACGCGAGCAGTACTTC. V gene TRBV28 combines with J gene TRBJ2-7; maybe TRBD1 (5 bases). Germline lookup yields CDR1 MDHEN and CDR2 SYDVKM. CDR3 length: 13 residues. Trimming cost V 5 bases and J 6 bases, with 14 bases left between them.

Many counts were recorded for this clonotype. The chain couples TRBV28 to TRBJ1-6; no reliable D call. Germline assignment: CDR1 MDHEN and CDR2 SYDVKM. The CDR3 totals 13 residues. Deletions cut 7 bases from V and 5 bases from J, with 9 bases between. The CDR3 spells CASKGGNNSPLHF. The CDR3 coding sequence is TGTGCCAGCAAAGGTGGTAATAATTCACCCCTCCACTTT.

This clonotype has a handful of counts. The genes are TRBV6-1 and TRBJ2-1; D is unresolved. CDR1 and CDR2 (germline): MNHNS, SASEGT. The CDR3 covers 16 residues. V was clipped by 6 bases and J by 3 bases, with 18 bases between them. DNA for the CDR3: TGTGCCAGCAGAGACCTCCAGGCTAAGAGCTACAATGAGCAGTTCTTC. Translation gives CASRDLQAKSYNEQFF.

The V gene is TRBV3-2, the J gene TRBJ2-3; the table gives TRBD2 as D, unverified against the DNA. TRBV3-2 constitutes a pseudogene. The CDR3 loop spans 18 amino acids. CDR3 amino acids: CASSQSVRAGGVPDTQYF. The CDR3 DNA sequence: TGTGCCAGCAGCCAATCCGTTCGGGCGGGAGGGGTCCCAGATACGCAGTATTTT.

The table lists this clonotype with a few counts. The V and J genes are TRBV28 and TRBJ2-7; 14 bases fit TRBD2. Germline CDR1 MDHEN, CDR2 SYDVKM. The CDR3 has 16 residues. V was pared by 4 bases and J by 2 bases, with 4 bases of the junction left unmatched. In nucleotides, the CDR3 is TGTGCCAGCAGTTCTGGGACTAGCGGGGGAACCTACGAGCAGTACTTC. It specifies CASSSGTSGGTYEQYF.

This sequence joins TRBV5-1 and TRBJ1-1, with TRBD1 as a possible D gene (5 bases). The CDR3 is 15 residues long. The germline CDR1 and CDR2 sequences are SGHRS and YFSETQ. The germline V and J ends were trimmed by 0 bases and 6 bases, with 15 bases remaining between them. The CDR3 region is CASSLGPGGGAEAFF. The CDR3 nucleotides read TGCGCCAGCAGCTTGGGTCCGGGCGGAGGGGCTGAAGCTTTCTTT.

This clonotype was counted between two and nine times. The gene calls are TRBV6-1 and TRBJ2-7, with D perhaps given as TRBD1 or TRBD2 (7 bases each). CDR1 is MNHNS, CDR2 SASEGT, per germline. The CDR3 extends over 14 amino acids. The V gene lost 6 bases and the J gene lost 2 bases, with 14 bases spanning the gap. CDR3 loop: CASRGGGGPYEQYF. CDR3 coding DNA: TGTGCCAGCAGGGGGGGAGGGGGCCCCTACGAGCAGTACTTC.

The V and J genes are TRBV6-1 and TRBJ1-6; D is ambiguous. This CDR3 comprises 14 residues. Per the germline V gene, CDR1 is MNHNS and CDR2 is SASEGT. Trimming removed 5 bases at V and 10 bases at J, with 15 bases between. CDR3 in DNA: TGTGCCAGCAGTCCTCGGCCGGGTGGGTCACCCCTCCACTTT. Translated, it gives CASSPRPGGSPLHF.

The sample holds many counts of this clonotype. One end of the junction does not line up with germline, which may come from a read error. CDR3 sequence (DNA): TGTGCCAGCAGTTTAGGAGTTCGGGAGGCCGCTTTGGACTTC. Translation gives CASSLGVREAALDF. V and J are TRBV27 and TRBJ2-5; 7 bases are shared with TRBD2. The germline gives CDR1 MNHEY, CDR2 SMNVEV (reference sequence). The CDR3 covers 14 residues.

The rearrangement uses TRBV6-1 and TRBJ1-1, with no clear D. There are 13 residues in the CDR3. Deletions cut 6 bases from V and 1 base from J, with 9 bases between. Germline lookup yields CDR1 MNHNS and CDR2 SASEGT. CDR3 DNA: TGTGCCAGCAGCAACAGCCAGAACACTGAAGCTTTCTTT. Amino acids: CASSNSQNTEAFF.

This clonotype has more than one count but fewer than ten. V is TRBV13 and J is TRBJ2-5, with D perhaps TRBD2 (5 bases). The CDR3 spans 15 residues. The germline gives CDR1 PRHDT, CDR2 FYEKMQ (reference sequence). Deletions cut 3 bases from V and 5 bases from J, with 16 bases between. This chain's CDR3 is CASSFRASNAETQYF. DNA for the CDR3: TGTGCCAGCAGCTTTAGGGCTAGCAACGCGGAGACCCAGTACTTC.